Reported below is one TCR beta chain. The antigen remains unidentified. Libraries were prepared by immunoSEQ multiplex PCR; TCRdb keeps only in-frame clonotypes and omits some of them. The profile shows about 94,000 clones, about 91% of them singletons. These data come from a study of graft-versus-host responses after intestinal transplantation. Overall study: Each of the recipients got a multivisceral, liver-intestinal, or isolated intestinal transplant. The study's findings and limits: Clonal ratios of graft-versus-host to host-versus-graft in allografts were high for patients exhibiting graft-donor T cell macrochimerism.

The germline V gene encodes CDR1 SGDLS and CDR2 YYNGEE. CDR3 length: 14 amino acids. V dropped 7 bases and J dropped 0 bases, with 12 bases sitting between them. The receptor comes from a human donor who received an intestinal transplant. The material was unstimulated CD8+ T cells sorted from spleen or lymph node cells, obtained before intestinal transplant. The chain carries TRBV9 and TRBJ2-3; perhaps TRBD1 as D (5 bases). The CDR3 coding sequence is TGTGCCAGCGGTACAGGTTTGAGCACAGATACGCAGTATTTT. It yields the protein CASGTGLSTDTQYF.